The sequence of this TCR beta chain was determined in a study of OX40 agonist ivuxolimab in advanced cancers. Whole-study context: Hepatocellular carcinoma, melanoma, renal cell or head and neck cancer affected the dose-escalation patients.

Note on this clone: Antigen: not known.

Systemic immunosuppression or autoimmune disease history was grounds to exclude patients. Libraries were prepared by immunoSEQ multiplex PCR; TCRdb keeps only in-frame clonotypes and omits some of them. The sample consists of tens of thousands of clones, approximately 90% of them appearing once. Regarding the study as a whole: The study found that CD8+ T cells averaged more expanded clones than CD4+. Among the least clonally expanded were partial responders at 0.1-3.0 mg/kg.

The sequence was obtained from an adult with an advanced solid tumor such as melanoma, head and neck, liver or kidney cancer. The sequences come from CD4+ or CD8+ T cells sorted from blood, collected in a trial of the OX40 agonist ivuxolimab.

The CDR3 sequence is CSVEDRWGRANTEAFF. In DNA, the CDR3 is TGCAGCGTTGAAGATCGCTGGGGCAGGGCGAACACTGAAGCTTTCTTT. This chain uses TRBV29-1 with TRBJ1-1; the D gene is possibly TRBD1 (5 bases). CDR1 SQVTM and CDR2 ANQGSEA come from the germline V gene. The CDR3 is 16 residues long. V lost 0 bases and J 1 base, leaving 15 bases between the germline ends.